This T cell receptor beta chain was found in a study of cytomegalovirus exposure and HLA in healthy donors. In the study overall: Falling in the Caucasian-associated ancestry cluster were about 80% of about 400 genotyped donors.

Both 60 Vbeta primers and 13 Jbeta primers went into the PCR. Libraries were prepared by immunoSEQ multiplex PCR; TCRdb keeps only in-frame clonotypes and omits some of them. The sample lists under 150,000 clones; roughly 82% were seen once. Notes on this clone: Its antigen is not identified.

Study observations and caveats: Later work found most CMV-associated TCR beta chains apparently HLA-restricted. Most subjects had HLA-A and HLA-B alleles reportedly predicted accurately by TCR beta sequences.

The CDR3 extends over 13 amino acids. V shed 3 bases and J 10 bases; nucleotides not matched to a gene: 6. CDR1 and CDR2 from the germline V gene are ENHRY and SYGVKD. This receptor was obtained from a man aged 50 to 59 in good health and CMV-seronegative. The chain employs TRBV10-3 and TRBJ2-1, with 7 bases aligning to TRBD1. The sequenced material came from PBMCs. This CDR3 is CAISEKGAREQFF. The DNA of the CDR3 is TGTGCCATCAGTGAAAAGGGGGCCCGAGAGCAGTTCTTC.